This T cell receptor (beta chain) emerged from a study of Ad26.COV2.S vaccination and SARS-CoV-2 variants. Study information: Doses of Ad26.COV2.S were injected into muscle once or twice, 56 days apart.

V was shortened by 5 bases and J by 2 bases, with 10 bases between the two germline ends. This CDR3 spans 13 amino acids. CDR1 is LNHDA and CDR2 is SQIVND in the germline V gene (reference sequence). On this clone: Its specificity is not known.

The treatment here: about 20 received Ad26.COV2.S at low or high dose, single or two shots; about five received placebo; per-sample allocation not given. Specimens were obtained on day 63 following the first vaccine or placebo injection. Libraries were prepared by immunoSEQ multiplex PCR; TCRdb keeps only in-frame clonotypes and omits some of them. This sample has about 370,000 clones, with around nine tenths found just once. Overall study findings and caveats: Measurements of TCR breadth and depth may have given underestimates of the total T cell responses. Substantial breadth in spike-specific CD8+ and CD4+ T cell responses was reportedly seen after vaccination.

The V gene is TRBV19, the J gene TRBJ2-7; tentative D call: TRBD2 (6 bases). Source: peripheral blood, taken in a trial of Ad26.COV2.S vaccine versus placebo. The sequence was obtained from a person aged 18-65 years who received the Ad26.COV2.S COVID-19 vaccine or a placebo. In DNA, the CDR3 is TGTGCCAGTAGTGGGGGACTGACCTACGAGCAGTACTTC. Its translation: CASSGGLTYEQYF.